This T cell receptor (beta chain) was obtained from a study of Graves' ophthalmopathy and Graves' hyperthyroidism. TCR beta CDR3 regions were amplified from RNA transcripts. Investigators did first-round RT-PCR with HTBI primers, then second-round multiplex PCR. TCRdb recomputed calls from the multiplex PCR reads with MiXCR, one row per CDR3 protein. There are 1 million to 1.3 million distinct CDR3 sequences in the sample; about 36% occur only once, and 11% lies in the top ten. The CDR3 is 13 amino acids. Trimming removed 5 bases from V and 5 bases from J, with 14 bases in between. Germline V gene data show CDR1 as SGHNT and CDR2 as YYREEE (reference sequence).

Sequencing was performed on peripheral blood or thyroid tissue (not recorded which). The TCR comes from an adult man with Graves' hyperthyroidism. The chain recombines TRBV5-4 with TRBJ2-7; D might be TRBD1 (6 bases). The CDR3 sequence: CASRSQGSDEQYF. The CDR3 DNA reads as TGTGCCAGCAGATCGCAGGGGAGCGACGAGCAGTACTTC. The complete variable domain, with remaining parts taken from reference TRBV5-4 and TRBJ2-7, reads ETGVTQSPTHLIKTRGQQVTLRCSSQSGHNTVSWYQQALGQGPQFIFQYYREEENGRGNFPPRFSGLQFPNYSSELNVNALELDDSALYLCASRSQGSDEQYFGPGTRLTVT.